The 13 T cell receptor beta chains below come from one sample, sequenced in a study of brain T cells in children with intractable seizures. Repertoires were generated with immunoSEQ multiplex PCR, while TCRdb's copy carries only in-frame clones and drops some. This table holds a few hundred thousand clones, more than 85% found once. The time point denotes: blood from clinic visit 5 months post-surgery; TSC patient then seizure free. This specimen was peripheral blood, taken approximately 5 months after surgery. The receptor set was obtained from a boy under two years old with tuberous sclerosis and intractable seizures.

The J gene is TRBJ1-3, the V gene TRBV7-9; D not certain. V was pared by 7 bases and J by 0 bases, with 13 bases between. Germline-derived CDR1 and CDR2 are SEHNR and FQNEAQ (reference sequence). CDR3 length: 15 amino acids. The CDR3 bases are TGTGCCAGCACCAGAAGGGAGAGCTCTGGAAACACCATATATTTT. Residues: CASTRRESSGNTIYF.

The chain joins TRBV5-6 to TRBJ1-2; 8 nucleotides agree with TRBD1. This CDR3 contains 15 residues. J was trimmed by 6 bases and V by 4 bases; bases with no gene match: 11. Germline CDR1 SGHDT, CDR2 YYEEEE. The CDR3 DNA follows: TGTGCCAGCAGCGTGGTTGGACAGGGACTTCATGGCTACACCTTC. It codes for CASSVVGQGLHGYTF.

The J gene is TRBJ1-4, the V gene TRBV18; D perhaps matches TRBD1 (5 bases). The V and J ends lost 2 bases and 5 bases respectively, with 15 bases between them. The CDR3 consists of 16 residues. Germline CDR1 reads KGHSH; CDR2 reads LQKENI. CDR3 bases: TGTGCCAGCTCACCAGGGACGACGTACAGCAATGAAAAACTGTTTTTT. This gives the protein CASSPGTTYSNEKLFF.

The genes are TRBV13 and TRBJ2-3; D unresolved. Trimming took 5 bases from V and 0 from J, leaving 15 bases between them. CDR3 length: 16 residues. The germline V gene encodes CDR1 PRHDT and CDR2 FYEKMQ (reference sequence). CDR3 sequence: CASSPDEAFSTDTQYF. The CDR3 DNA reads as TGTGCCAGCAGCCCCGACGAAGCCTTTAGCACAGATACGCAGTATTTT.

The V gene is TRBV3-1 (or the pseudogene TRBV3-2), the J gene TRBJ2-3; weak D call: TRBD2 (6 bases). There are 15 residues in the CDR3. The V end lost 4 bases, the J end lost 8 bases, and 19 bases lay between the germline ends. The germline V gene has CDR1 LGHDT and CDR2 YNNKEL (reference sequence). The CDR3, as DNA: TGTGCCAGCAGCCGGGGGACTGGACACACAAGTACGCAGTATTTT. It encodes CASSRGTGHTSTQYF.

The chain carries TRBV14 and TRBJ1-4; D unresolved. The germline gives CDR1 SGHDN, CDR2 FVKESK. Deletions cut 3 bases from V and 3 bases from J, with 17 bases between. The CDR3 has 17 residues. The CDR3 region has the DNA TGTGCCAGCAGCCAGGCGGGTCTAGAGGTGCCTAATGAAAAACTGTTTTTT. Protein product: CASSQAGLEVPNEKLFF.

The J gene is TRBJ1-5, the V gene TRBV30; D gene ambiguous. This CDR3 spans 15 amino acids. CDR1 and CDR2 (germline): GTSNPN, SVGIG (reference sequence). Trimming took off 2 bases at V and 3 bases at J, with 14 bases between the two ends. CDR3 loop: CAWSLSGAFNQPQHF. In DNA form, the CDR3 reads TGTGCCTGGAGTCTATCGGGAGCCTTCAATCAGCCCCAGCATTTT.

The V gene is TRBV20-1, the J gene TRBJ2-1; unclear D gene. CDR1 is DFQATT and CDR2 is SNEGSKA in the germline V gene (reference sequence). Between the trimmed V and J ends, which lost 2 bases and 3 bases, there was a span of 2 bases. The CDR3 is made up of 11 amino acids. The CDR3 loop is CSARIYNEQFF. The CDR3, as DNA: TGCAGTGCTAGAATCTACAATGAGCAGTTCTTC.

This clone was seen a handful of times. Other DNA sequences from this sample encode an identical CDR3 as well. The rearrangement uses TRBV7-9 and TRBJ1-1; D is unresolved. Trimming left V 1 base short and J 1 base short, with 4 bases between. The CDR3 runs to 13 residues. From germline, CDR1 is SEHNR and CDR2 FQNEAQ (reference sequence). CDR3 sequence: CASSLDRNTEAFF. Written as DNA, the CDR3 is TGTGCCAGCAGCTTAGACAGGAACACTGAAGCTTTCTTT.

The chain couples TRBV29-1 to TRBJ2-5; weak D call: TRBD2 (6 bases). The germline CDR1 and CDR2 sequences are SQVTM and ANQGSEA. Trimming took off 4 bases at V and 5 bases at J, with 17 bases between the two ends. The CDR3 extends over 14 amino acids. CDR3 DNA sequence: TGCAGCGTTGTGCCCGCCCTACGGGAGGAGACCCAGTACTTC. Protein sequence: CSVVPALREETQYF.

The J gene is TRBJ2-7, the V gene TRBV7-6, with a possible D match to TRBD1 (6 bases). Germline V gene data show CDR1 as SGHVS and CDR2 as FNYEAQ. There are 13 residues in the CDR3. Trimming took 7 bases from V and 2 from J, leaving 12 bases between them. The DNA of the CDR3 is TGTGCCAGCACCTCAGGGGAGACCTACGAGCAGTACTTC. Its translation is CASTSGETYEQYF.

The rearrangement joins TRBV13 to TRBJ2-2; D perhaps matches TRBD2 (5 bases). V lost 5 bases to trimming and J lost 2 bases, with 9 bases between them. The germline V gene has CDR1 PRHDT and CDR2 FYEKMQ (reference sequence). The CDR3 covers 14 residues. The chain's CDR3 is CASSRGSNTGELFF. Written as DNA, the CDR3 is TGTGCCAGCAGCCGCGGGTCCAACACCGGGGAGCTGTTTTTT.

The chain carries TRBV18 and TRBJ2-7; D is possibly TRBD1 (6 bases). V lost 3 bases to trimming and J lost 2 bases, with 23 bases between them. This CDR3 spans 18 amino acids. The germline CDR1 and CDR2 sequences are KGHSH and LQKENI. For the CDR3, the DNA is TGTGCCAGCTCACCCTGGACAGCAAACACCTTGAGTACCTACGAGCAGTACTTC. This translates into CASSPWTANTLSTYEQYF.